The next 11 T cell receptor beta chains were all read from a single sample in a study of T-cell memory formation after mild COVID-19. TCRdb re-called the 5' RACE reads with MiXCR, one entry per CDR3 protein. The sample yields about 110,000 distinct CDR3 sequences, approximately 15% seen once. Sample: PBMCs or a T cell subset sorted from them (not recorded which). The receptors here all came from an adult woman who had mild COVID-19 (a few samples of this study predate the infection). Cell type and time point are not known.

The rearrangement uses TRBV5-1 and TRBJ2-1, with a tentative D call TRBD1 (6 bases). Germline V gene sequence: CDR1 SGHRS, CDR2 YFSETQ. The CDR3 sequence is 14 residues long. V was pared by 1 base and J by 4 bases, with 9 bases between. The CDR3 reads CASSLSDRYNEQFF. As DNA, the CDR3 is TGCGCCAGCAGCTTGTCCGACAGGTACAATGAGCAGTTCTTC.

The J gene is TRBJ1-3, the V gene TRBV6-5; tentatively, D is TRBD1 (5 bases). Germline CDR1 MNHEY, CDR2 SVGAGI. CDR3 length: 14 amino acids. V gave up 4 bases and J gave up 8 bases, with 15 bases separating them. The CDR3 coding sequence is TGTGCCAGCAGTTCTCTCAAAGGGGCTGACACCATATATTTT. Its protein product is CASSSLKGADTIYF.

This clonotype was observed a handful of times. The rearrangement joins TRBV6-6 to TRBJ2-7; D uncertain. V lost 2 bases, J lost 3 bases, and 2 bases lay in between. CDR3 size: 11 residues. Germline V gives CDR1 MNHNY, CDR2 SVGAGI (reference sequence). CDR3 loop: CASSYLYEQYF. The CDR3 DNA reads as TGTGCCAGCAGTTACCTCTACGAGCAGTACTTC.

This clonotype was seen a handful of times. The CDR3 coding sequence is TGTGCCAGCAGCTTAGATGACCAAGAGACCCAGTACTTC. Amino acid sequence: CASSLDDQETQYF. The chain combines TRBV7-6 with TRBJ2-5; D is undetermined. Germline assignment: CDR1 SGHVS and CDR2 FNYEAQ. Trimming removed 1 base at V and 0 bases at J, with 3 bases between. The CDR3 has 13 amino acids.

This clonotype has a handful of counts. The CDR3, as DNA: TGTGCCAGTAGTATTCCAGATACGCAGTATTTT. It translates to CASSIPDTQYF. The J gene is TRBJ2-3, the V gene TRBV19, with D unclear. Trimming removed 3 bases at V and 4 bases at J, with 2 bases between. This CDR3 region has 11 residues. Germline-derived CDR1 and CDR2 are LNHDA and SQIVND (reference sequence).

V is TRBV4-1 and J is TRBJ2-5; D gene ambiguous. The CDR3 loop spans 14 amino acids. Germline lookup yields CDR1 MGHRA and CDR2 YSYEKL. Deletions cut 0 bases from V and 1 base from J, with 6 bases between. CDR3 residues: CASSQDQLQETQYF. The CDR3 DNA follows: TGCGCCAGCAGCCAAGATCAACTCCAAGAGACCCAGTACTTC.

The chain has TRBV7-9 and TRBJ1-6, with no clear D. V was trimmed by 4 bases and J by 9 bases, leaving 7 bases between them. Germline V gene sequence: CDR1 SEHNR, CDR2 FQNEAQ (reference sequence). The CDR3 is made up of 12 amino acids. The CDR3 DNA is TGTGCCAGCAGCTATCAAACTTCACCCCTCCACTTT. It is translated as CASSYQTSPLHF.

This sequence joins TRBV6-5 and TRBJ1-2, with a weak D call TRBD1 (5 bases). Germline V lookup: CDR1 MNHEY, CDR2 SVGAGI. This CDR3 spans 14 amino acids. Trimming removed 2 bases at V and 4 bases at J, with 11 bases between. As DNA, the CDR3 is TGTGCCAGCAGTTACCGAGAGACAGCCTATGGCTACACCTTC. This codes for CASSYRETAYGYTF.

This clonotype has only a few counts. The rearrangement uses TRBV7-9 and TRBJ2-2; a weak D match, TRBD1 (5 bases). The CDR3 is made up of 17 amino acids. Germline V lookup: CDR1 SEHNR, CDR2 FQNEAQ (reference sequence). V shed 3 bases and J shed 0 bases, with 14 bases lying between them. DNA of the CDR3: TGTGCCAGCAGCTTCGGGTGGGGCCTCGCGAACACCGGGGAGCTGTTTTTT. It is translated as CASSFGWGLANTGELFF. Combining the CDR3 with reference TRBV7-9 and TRBJ2-2 gives the whole variable domain DTGVSQNPRHKITKRGQNVTFRCDPISEHNRLYWYRQTLGQGPEFLTYFQNEAQLEKSRLLSDRFSAERPKGSFSTLEIQRTEQGDSAMYLCASSFGWGLANTGELFFGEGSRLTVL.

This clonotype was seen only a few times. The rearrangement uses TRBV6-2 or TRBV6-3 and TRBJ2-1; unclear D gene. Trimming took off 2 bases at V and 5 bases at J, with 10 bases between the two ends. CDR3 length: 14 residues. CDR1 is MNHEY and CDR2 is SVGEGT in the germline V gene. CDR3 DNA sequence: TGTGCCAGCAGTTACCTGCATAGAGACAATGAGCAGTTCTTC. Translated, it gives CASSYLHRDNEQFF.

The rearrangement uses TRBV15 and TRBJ1-6; TRBD1 matches at 8 bases. The CDR3 consists of 14 residues. Looked up from germline, CDR1 is LNHNV and CDR2 is YYDKDF (reference sequence). Trimming took 4 bases from V and 10 from J; bases not matched to a gene: 6. The CDR3 DNA reads TGTGCCACCAGCACTACAGGGGGAGCGTCACCCCTCCACTTT. Its protein is CATSTTGGASPLHF.